One sample yielded the 24 T cell receptor beta chains listed below, sequenced in a study of blood T cell repertoires in COVID-19. Data came from immunoSEQ multiplex PCR; TCRdb stores just in-frame clones and leaves some out. The repertoire holds some 290,000 clones, with roughly 93% as singletons. Sequenced material: PBMCs or T cells enriched from blood (not recorded which). The source is a woman in her thirties or forties with acute COVID-19.

The chain employs TRBV5-4 and TRBJ1-3; 8 bases line up with TRBD1. V lost 0 bases and J lost 2; bases outside the gene matches: 4. There are 16 residues in the CDR3. Germline values: CDR1 SGHNT, CDR2 YYREEE (reference sequence). CDR3 in DNA: TGTGCCAGCAGCTTGGCAGCAGGGGGCCCTGGAAACACCATATATTTT. Its translation is CASSLAAGGPGNTIYF. The variable domain in full, completed from reference TRBV5-4 and TRBJ1-3, reads ETGVTQSPTHLIKTRGQQVTLRCSSQSGHNTVSWYQQALGQGPQFIFQYYREEENGRGNFPPRFSGLQFPNYSSELNVNALELDDSALYLCASSLAAGGPGNTIYFGEGSWLTVV.

The chain couples TRBV9 to TRBJ1-2, with TRBD1 matching over 8 bases. CDR1 is SGDLS, CDR2 YYNGEE, per germline. The trim removed 5 bases at V and 3 bases at J, leaving 6 bases unmatched. The CDR3 is made up of 14 amino acids. The CDR3 DNA reads as TGTGCCAGCAGTCAGGGGGCGGACTACTATGGCTACACCTTC. It is translated as CASSQGADYYGYTF.

This clone has only one observation. At the DNA level, this CDR3 is encoded by other sequences in the same sample as well. This chain links TRBV7-9 with TRBJ1-2; TRBD1 is a possible D gene (6 bases). V lost 1 base to trimming and J lost 4 bases, with 10 bases between them. The CDR3 loop spans 14 amino acids. Germline-derived CDR1 and CDR2 are SEHNR and FQNEAQ (reference sequence). In nucleotides, the CDR3 is TGTGCCAGCAGCTTAGAACAGGGTTCCTATGGCTACACCTTC. Protein product: CASSLEQGSYGYTF.

This chain connects TRBV7-2 to TRBJ1-2; unclear D gene. Germline lookup yields CDR1 SGHTA and CDR2 FQGNSA. Trimming removed 4 bases at V and 2 bases at J, with 8 bases between. The CDR3 extends over 13 amino acids. The CDR3 region is CASSSQMNYGYTF. The CDR3, as DNA: TGTGCCAGCAGCTCCCAGATGAACTATGGCTACACCTTC.

This clone was seen more than once but under ten times. This sequence joins TRBV12-3 or TRBV12-4 and TRBJ2-7; 9 bases agree with TRBD2. The CDR3 has 11 residues. Trimming at V came to 5 bases and at J to 12 bases, leaving 5 bases not matched to a gene. The chain's CDR3 is CASSRGTSWYF. CDR3 DNA: TGTGCCAGCAGTCGTGGGACTAGCTGGTACTTC.

The chain has TRBV10-2 and TRBJ2-3, with D unresolved. This CDR3 has 13 residues. Trimming pared 3 bases from V and 4 bases from J, leaving 8 bases between. Germline CDR1 reads WSHSY; CDR2 reads SAAADI. CDR3 nucleotides: TGCGCCAGCAGTGATATAGCCCCAGATACGCAGTATTTT. This translates into CASSDIAPDTQYF.

The V call is TRBV19, the J call TRBJ1-3, with D possibly matching TRBD1 (5 bases). Germline V CDR1 and CDR2: LNHDA, SQIVND (reference sequence). Trimming stripped 4 bases from V and 0 bases from J, with 7 bases between. CDR3 length equals 14 residues. The CDR3 here is CASSRGGSGNTIYF. In DNA, the CDR3 is TGTGCCAGTAGTAGGGGCGGCTCTGGAAACACCATATATTTT.

The V and J genes are TRBV9 and TRBJ2-7; D ambiguous. Germline-derived CDR1 and CDR2 are SGDLS and YYNGEE. The CDR3 is 14 residues long. V was trimmed by 0 bases and J by 3 bases, leaving 10 bases between them. The CDR3 DNA follows: TGTGCCAGCAGCGTAGCAGGTGATAACTACGAGCAGTACTTC. The encoded protein is CASSVAGDNYEQYF.

The V gene is TRBV9, the J gene TRBJ1-3, with TRBD1 matching over 11 bases. With V trimmed by 6 bases and J by 4 bases, 15 bases remained unmatched. Germline lookup yields CDR1 SGDLS and CDR2 YYNGEE. The CDR3 extends over 18 amino acids. CDR3 coding DNA: TGTGCCAGCACCCGCGGGACAGGGGGTATAGGTGGGGGAAACACCATATATTTT. Protein sequence: CASTRGTGGIGGGNTIYF.

The chain recombines TRBV28 with TRBJ1-4; no definite D call. The CDR3 loop spans 15 amino acids. Germline loops: CDR1 MDHEN, CDR2 SYDVKM. Deletions cut 3 bases from V and 0 bases from J, with 8 bases between. The CDR3 reads CASSLGPTTNEKLFF. As DNA, the CDR3 is TGTGCCAGCAGTTTGGGCCCAACAACTAATGAAAAACTGTTTTTT. Drawing the rest from reference TRBV28 and TRBJ1-4, the complete variable domain is DVKVTQSSRYLVKRTGEKVFLECVQDMDHENMFWYRQDPGLGLRLIYFSYDVKMKEKGDIPEGYSVSREKKERFSLILESASTNQTSMYLCASSLGPTTNEKLFFGSGTQLSVL.

The DNA of the CDR3 is TGTGCCAGCAGCACAACCGGAACAGATCAAGAGACCCAGTACTTC. Protein sequence: CASSTTGTDQETQYF. The chain uses TRBV3-1 (or the pseudogene TRBV3-2) and TRBJ2-5; D is uncertain. CDR1 is LGHDT and CDR2 is YNNKEL in the germline V gene (reference sequence). This CDR3 region has 15 residues. Trimming took 5 bases from V and 2 from J, leaving 15 bases between them.

The chain combines TRBV7-2 with TRBJ2-2, with D perhaps TRBD1 (6 bases). The V gene's germline CDR1 is SGHTA and CDR2 FQGNSA. The V end lost 3 bases, the J end lost 6 bases, and 17 bases lay between the germline ends. The CDR3 consists of 16 residues. The CDR3 here is CASSLGAETGAGELFF. As DNA, the CDR3 is TGTGCCAGCAGCTTGGGAGCGGAGACAGGAGCCGGGGAGCTGTTTTTT. The full variable domain, its missing parts supplied by reference TRBV7-2 and TRBJ2-2, is GAGVSQSPSNKVTEKGKDVELRCDPISGHTALYWYRQSLGQGLEFLIYFQGNSAPDKSGLPSDRFSAERTGGSVSTLTIQRTQQEDSAVYLCASSLGAETGAGELFFGEGSRLTVL.

This sequence joins TRBV6-1 and TRBJ1-1, with no clear D. The CDR3 is made up of 13 amino acids. Deletions cut 1 base from V and 7 bases from J, with 10 bases between. Germline CDR1 reads MNHNS; CDR2 reads SASEGT. Written as DNA, the CDR3 is TGTGCCAGCAGTGAAGATGGTGTTAGTGAAGCTTTCTTT. Protein: CASSEDGVSEAFF.

This clone has only a few counts. The rearrangement links TRBV19 to TRBJ2-2; D possibly corresponds to TRBD1 (6 bases). V lost 6 bases, J lost 4 bases, and 15 bases lay in between. The germline V gene encodes CDR1 LNHDA and CDR2 SQIVND (reference sequence). The length of the CDR3 is 15 residues. CDR3 region: CASRAQGRGTGELFF. The CDR3 DNA reads TGTGCCAGTAGAGCACAGGGACGGGGCACCGGGGAGCTGTTTTTT.

The genes are TRBV2 and TRBJ1-2, with TRBD1 matching 9 bases. After removal of 4 bases from V and 4 bases from J, the junction contained 1 base not matched to a gene. CDR1 and CDR2 (germline): SNHLY, FYNNEI. The CDR3 is 13 residues long. Here the CDR3 DNA reads TGTGCCAGCAGTGCGGGACAGGGCTATGGCTACACCTTC. Residues: CASSAGQGYGYTF.

This rearrangement joins TRBV5-1 to TRBJ1-2, with TRBD1 as a possible D gene (6 bases). V lost 5 bases to trimming and J lost 5 bases, with 16 bases between them. The length of the CDR3 is 14 residues. CDR1 is SGHRS, CDR2 YFSETQ, per germline. In DNA form, the CDR3 reads TGCGCCAGCAGGGGCGGGGGCGCACAATATGGCTACACCTTC. Translation: CASRGGGAQYGYTF.

The chain links TRBV15 to TRBJ2-7, with 8 bases lining up with TRBD2. Germline trimming cut 5 bases from V and 0 bases from J; bases unmatched to any gene: 9. This CDR3 has 16 amino acids. From germline, CDR1 is LNHNV and CDR2 YYDKDF (reference sequence). The CDR3 sequence: CATSGELAVSSYEQYF. Here the CDR3 DNA reads TGTGCCACCAGCGGCGAACTAGCGGTGAGCTCCTACGAGCAGTACTTC.

The chain links TRBV7-2 to TRBJ2-7; TRBD2 agrees at 9 bases. The V gene's germline CDR1 is SGHTA and CDR2 FQGNSA. The junction had 14 bases not matched to a gene; V was cut back by 5 bases and J by 6 bases. This CDR3 is built from 16 residues. The CDR3 reads CASSTRTGTSLIEQYF. The DNA for the CDR3 is TGTGCCAGCAGCACTCGAACCGGGACTAGCTTGATCGAGCAGTACTTC.

This rearrangement joins TRBV24-1 to TRBJ2-1, with D perhaps matching TRBD1 (5 bases). Germline lookup yields CDR1 KGHDR and CDR2 SFDVKD. The V end was cut by 10 bases, the J end by 1 base, with 16 bases between. The CDR3 has 15 residues. The CDR3 loop reads CATSREGSSYNEQFF. The CDR3 bases are TGTGCCACGAGCAGGGAAGGTAGTTCCTACAATGAGCAGTTCTTC.

The chain carries TRBV7-9 and TRBJ2-1; D is possibly TRBD1 (6 bases). CDR3 length: 15 residues. V was pared by 1 base and J by 4 bases, with 11 bases between. Germline CDR1 is SEHNR and CDR2 is FQNEAQ (reference sequence). The CDR3 DNA is TGTGCCAGCAGCTTAGAGTGGACAGAGTACAATGAGCAGTTCTTC. Its protein product is CASSLEWTEYNEQFF.

The chain combines TRBV2 with TRBJ1-1; no reliable D call. Deletions cut 3 bases from V and 0 bases from J, with 8 bases between. The CDR3 is made up of 14 amino acids. Germline V gene lookup returns CDR1 SNHLY and CDR2 FYNNEI. The CDR3 DNA reads as TGTGCCAGCAGTGAGAACGGTTTGAACACTGAAGCTTTCTTT. Its protein is CASSENGLNTEAFF.

This clone was observed a few times. The chain uses TRBV15 and TRBJ1-1; D is ambiguous. The CDR3 covers 14 residues. Trimming pared 4 bases from V and 2 bases from J, leaving 11 bases between. Germline assignment: CDR1 LNHNV and CDR2 YYDKDF (reference sequence). The CDR3 here is CATSTGLANTEAFF. The CDR3 DNA follows: TGTGCCACCAGCACAGGTCTGGCAAACACTGAAGCTTTCTTT. The full variable domain, its missing parts supplied by reference TRBV15 and TRBJ1-1, is DAMVIQNPRYQVTQFGKPVTLSCSQTLNHNVMYWYQQKSSQAPKLLFHYYDKDFNNEADTPDNFQSRRPNTSFCFLDIRSPGLGDTAMYLCATSTGLANTEAFFGQGTRLTVV.

This clone was detected once. J is TRBJ2-3 and V is TRBV7-9; the match to TRBD2 covers 14 bases. Per the germline V gene, CDR1 is SEHNR and CDR2 is FQNEAQ (reference sequence). V dropped 6 bases and J dropped 3; count of bases not matched to a gene: 14. This CDR3 spans 19 amino acids. This chain's CDR3 is CASSPGLAGGIWWTDTQYF. In nucleotides, the CDR3 is TGTGCCAGCAGTCCCGGACTAGCGGGAGGAATTTGGTGGACAGATACGCAGTATTTT.

V and J are TRBV5-1 and TRBJ1-4; 7 nucleotides agree with TRBD1. This CDR3 is built from 15 residues. Germline CDR1 SGHRS, CDR2 YFSETQ. J gave up 7 bases and V 1 base, and 7 bases lay outside the gene matches. The CDR3 DNA is TGCGCCAGCAGCTTGATGGAGGGGGCGGTTGAAAAACTGTTTTTT. It is translated as CASSLMEGAVEKLFF.